The rows below give T cell receptor beta chains drawn from one sample of a study of Ad26.COV2.S vaccination and SARS-CoV-2 variants. The assay was immunoSEQ multiplex PCR, and TCRdb's table has in-frame clones only and misses some. This repertoire shows 300,000 to 450,000 clones, 70% to 90% found once; its top ten account for about 3.5%. This material consisted of peripheral blood, taken in a trial of Ad26.COV2.S vaccine versus placebo. The receptors stem from a person between 18 and 65 years old who received the Ad26.COV2.S COVID-19 vaccine or a placebo. Both conserved end residues are part of each CDR3. D genes are given only for firm matches. The listing skips clone size in some rows; elsewhere it reads once, few, many or a size class.

J gene | V gene | D gene | clone size | CDR3 DNA | CDR3 protein
TRBJ2-3 | TRBV18 | - | - | TGTGCCAGCTCACCAGAAGGGTGGCCAGATACGCAGTATTTT | CASSPEGWPDTQYF
TRBJ2-7 | TRBV6-5 | - | - | TGTGCCAGCAGTTACATGGGCTCCTATTACTTC | CASSYMGSYYF
TRBJ2-1 | TRBV4-1 | TRBD2 | - | TGCGCCAGCAGCCAAATAGCGGGAGTCTCTGAGCAGTTCTTC | CASSQIAGVSEQFF
TRBJ2-5 | TRBV7-2 | - | - | TGTGCCAGCAGCCCCCACGGGGGCCAAGAGACCCAGTACTTC | CASSPHGGQETQYF
TRBJ2-5 | TRBV2 | TRBD2 | - | TGTGCCAGCAGGGCCGGACTAGGGGCACAAGAGACCCAGTACTTC | CASRAGLGAQETQYF
TRBJ2-3 | TRBV5-1 | TRBD1 | - | TGCGCCAGCAGCCCGAGACAGGGTAGCACAGATACGCAGTATTTT | CASSPRQGSTDTQYF
TRBJ2-1 | TRBV2 | TRBD2 | - | TGTGCCACCCAACGACTAGCGGGGGGCAATGAGCAGTTCTTC | CATQRLAGGNEQFF
TRBJ2-3 | TRBV9 | TRBD2 | few | TGTGCCAGCAGCGTCACTAGCGAGGCCGTATCAAAGTATTTT | CASSVTSEAVSKYF
TRBJ1-5 | TRBV5-1 | TRBD1 | - | TGCGCCAGCAGCCAACAGGGGGGCAGCGGTCAGCCCCAGCATTTT | CASSQQGGSGQPQHF
TRBJ1-6 | TRBV30 | TRBD1 | - | TGTGCCTGGAGCCAACAGGGGACACCCCTCCACTTT | CAWSQQGTPLHF
TRBJ2-5 | TRBV18 | - | - | TGTGCCAGCTCACAGACCTATGGGGATGTTGAGGAGACCCAGTACTTC | CASSQTYGDVEETQYF
TRBJ2-7 | TRBV5-1 | TRBD1 | - | TGCGCCAGCAGCAAGGACAGGCACACCTACGAGCAGTACTTC | CASSKDRHTYEQYF